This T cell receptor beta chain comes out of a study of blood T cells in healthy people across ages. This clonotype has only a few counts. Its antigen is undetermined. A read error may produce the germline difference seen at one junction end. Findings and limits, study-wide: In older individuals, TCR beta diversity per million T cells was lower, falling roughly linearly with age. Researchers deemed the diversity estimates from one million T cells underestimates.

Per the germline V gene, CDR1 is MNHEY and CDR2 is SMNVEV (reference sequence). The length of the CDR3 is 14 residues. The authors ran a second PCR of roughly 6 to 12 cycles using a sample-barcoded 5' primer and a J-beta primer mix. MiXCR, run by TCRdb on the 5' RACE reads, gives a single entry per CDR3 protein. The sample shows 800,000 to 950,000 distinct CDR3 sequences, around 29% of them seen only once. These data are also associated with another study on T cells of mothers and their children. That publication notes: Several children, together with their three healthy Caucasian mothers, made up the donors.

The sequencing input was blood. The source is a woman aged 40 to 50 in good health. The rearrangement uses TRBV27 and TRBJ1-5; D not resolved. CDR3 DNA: TGTGCCGGCAGTTTATCTGCCAGCTATCAGCCCCAGCATTTT. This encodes CAGSLSASYQPQHF.